One sample yielded the 22 T cell receptor beta chains listed below, sequenced in a study of identical twins. TCRdb recomputed calls from the 5' RACE reads with MiXCR, one row per CDR3 protein. The sample consists of fewer than 900,000 distinct CDR3 sequences, 15% to 20% of them appearing once. This sample also appeared in a second study, on T cells expressing NK-cell markers.

The sequencing input was PBMCs. These TCRs come from a woman under 30 in good health.

The chain uses TRBV3-1 and TRBJ1-1; D uncertain. The CDR3 is 14 residues long. Germline V gene sequence: CDR1 LGHDT, CDR2 YNNKEL (reference sequence). Trimming left V 1 base short and J 11 bases short, with 17 bases between. The CDR3 region is CASSQAGPGHRAFF. As DNA, the CDR3 is TGTGCCAGCAGCCAAGCTGGTCCAGGCCATCGGGCTTTCTTT.

This chain links TRBV6-4 with TRBJ2-1; TRBD2 matches 12 bases. This CDR3 has 16 residues. The germline CDR1 and CDR2 sequences are MRHNA and SNTAGT. V lost 7 bases to trimming and J lost 6 bases; unmatched junction nucleotides: 10. CDR3 residues: CASMTSGSSGSNEQFF. The CDR3 DNA follows: TGTGCCAGCATGACTAGCGGGAGTTCAGGGTCCAATGAGCAGTTCTTC.

The chain employs TRBV7-8 and TRBJ1-1, with a weak D call TRBD1 (5 bases). Between the trimmed V and J ends, which lost 3 bases and 4 bases, there was a span of 12 bases. Germline CDR1 is SGHVS and CDR2 is FQNEAQ. The CDR3 sequence is 14 residues long. In DNA, the CDR3 is TGTGCCAGCAGCTTGAGTGGGGGAATCACTGAAGCTTTCTTT. Protein product: CASSLSGGITEAFF.

This clonotype was seen a few times. The CDR3 sequence: CASSFTRTNGDTQYF. The CDR3 region has the DNA TGTGCCAGCAGTTTTACGCGGACTAACGGAGATACGCAGTATTTT. The rearrangement joins TRBV12-3 or TRBV12-4 to TRBJ2-3; a weak D match, TRBD2 (6 bases). Trimming left V 3 bases short and J 5 bases short, with 15 bases between. The CDR3 extends over 15 amino acids.

The chain employs TRBV5-1 and TRBJ2-2; 7 nucleotides line up with TRBD2. V lost 4 bases, J lost 4 bases, and 7 bases stayed unmatched. Germline V gives CDR1 SGHRS, CDR2 YFSETQ. This CDR3 region has 15 residues. This CDR3 is CASSEVTSATGELFF. The CDR3 DNA reads TGCGCCAGCAGCGAAGTAACTAGCGCCACCGGGGAGCTGTTTTTT.

A few counts support this clonotype. This CDR3 is CASSLGLLGTNEQFF. The CDR3, as DNA: TGCGCCAGCAGCTTGGGTCTCCTCGGGACCAATGAGCAGTTCTTC. The V call is TRBV5-1, the J call TRBJ2-1; D tentatively reads TRBD1 or TRBD2 (5 bases each). Looked up from germline, CDR1 is SGHRS and CDR2 is YFSETQ. Between the trimmed V and J ends, which lost 0 bases and 6 bases, there was a span of 13 bases. This CDR3 spans 15 amino acids.

The chain uses TRBV18 and TRBJ2-3; TRBD1 matches 10 bases. Trimming took 4 bases from V and 5 from J; bases not matched to a gene: 6. The CDR3 runs to 15 residues. The germline V gene has CDR1 KGHSH and CDR2 LQKENI. CDR3 amino acids: CASSQRQGAGDTQYF. The CDR3 nucleotides are TGTGCCAGCTCACAACGACAGGGGGCGGGAGATACGCAGTATTTT.

The chain recombines TRBV7-9 with TRBJ2-2; D call uncertain. From germline, CDR1 is SEHNR and CDR2 FQNEAQ (reference sequence). The CDR3 sequence is 15 residues long. The V and J ends lost 0 bases and 4 bases respectively, with 9 bases between them. This chain's CDR3 is CASSLAPPRTGELFF. CDR3 DNA: TGTGCCAGCAGCTTAGCCCCACCACGCACCGGGGAGCTGTTTTTT.

The chain is built from TRBV5-1 and TRBJ2-5; D ambiguous. Trimming stripped 4 bases from V and 1 base from J, with 17 bases between. Germline V CDR1 and CDR2: SGHRS, YFSETQ. This CDR3 has 16 residues. CDR3 region: CASSPMPAVGQETQYF. The CDR3 DNA reads as TGCGCCAGCAGCCCGATGCCGGCGGTAGGCCAAGAGACCCAGTACTTC.

The chain couples TRBV5-8 to TRBJ2-2; D possibly corresponds to TRBD2 (5 bases). Trimming left V 8 bases short and J 4 bases short, with 15 bases between. Germline values: CDR1 SGHTS, CDR2 YDEGEE. The CDR3 consists of 14 residues. CDR3 in amino acids: CARSGASGTGELFF. CDR3 in DNA: TGTGCCAGGAGCGGAGCGTCGGGCACCGGGGAGCTGTTTTTT.

The V and J genes are TRBV12-3 or TRBV12-4 and TRBJ2-1, with unresolved D. The CDR3 sequence is 13 residues long. V shed 5 bases and J shed 4 bases, with 9 bases lying between them. CDR3: CASSHLIYNEQFF. CDR3 nucleotide sequence: TGTGCCAGCAGTCACTTGATTTACAATGAGCAGTTCTTC.

The V gene is TRBV12-3 or TRBV12-4, the J gene TRBJ2-3, with D unresolved. The V end lost 2 bases, the J end lost 1 base, and 16 bases lay between the germline ends. This CDR3 has 17 amino acids. As DNA, the CDR3 is TGTGCCAGCAGTTTAAGGGTGTTGACCCGCCGCACAGATACGCAGTATTTT. Protein product: CASSLRVLTRRTDTQYF.

This clonotype was observed a handful of times. The genes are TRBV5-1 and TRBJ2-1; possibly TRBD2 for D (6 bases). The germline V gene has CDR1 SGHRS and CDR2 YFSETQ. Trimming took off 4 bases at V and 3 bases at J, with 14 bases between the two ends. This CDR3 is 15 amino acids long. CDR3 loop: CASSLGGTYYNEQFF. The CDR3 nucleotides read TGCGCCAGCAGCCTGGGAGGCACCTACTACAATGAGCAGTTCTTC. The full variable domain, completed using reference TRBV5-1 and TRBJ2-1, is KAGVTQTPRYLIKTRGQQVTLSCSPISGHRSVSWYQQTPGQGLQFLFEYFSETQRNKGNFPGRFSGRQFSNSRSEMNVSTLELGDSALYLCASSLGGTYYNEQFFGPGTRLTVL.

A few counts support this clonotype. The V and J genes are TRBV12-3 or TRBV12-4 and TRBJ2-3; D might be TRBD1 (6 bases). V was clipped by 5 bases and J by 5 bases, with 17 bases between them. This CDR3 is built from 15 residues. CDR3 sequence (DNA): TGTGCCAGCAGTAAGACAGGCCTACCTAGAGATACGCAGTATTTT. Its translation: CASSKTGLPRDTQYF.

The table lists this clonotype with a few counts. The gene calls are TRBV28 and TRBJ2-3; the D gene is possibly TRBD1 (6 bases). Trimming cost V 6 bases and J 4 bases, with 17 bases left between them. Per germline, CDR1 MDHEN and CDR2 SYDVKM. The CDR3 spans 15 residues. CDR3 sequence reads: CASRSPSGGADTQYF. CDR3 sequence (DNA): TGTGCCAGCAGGTCACCCAGTGGGGGCGCAGATACGCAGTATTTT.

The rearrangement links TRBV12-3 or TRBV12-4 to TRBJ2-2, with 7 bases fitting TRBD1. This CDR3 has 15 residues. J gave up 6 bases and V 1 base, and 5 bases lay outside the gene matches. CDR3 DNA sequence: TGTGCCAGCAGTTTAGTACGAGGGGGCGCCGGGGAGCTGTTTTTT. The encoded protein is CASSLVRGGAGELFF.

The sample holds many counts of this clonotype. The chain carries TRBV14 and TRBJ1-5, with D perhaps matching TRBD1 (6 bases). Trimming pared 0 bases from V and 9 bases from J, leaving 9 bases between. Per germline, CDR1 SGHDN and CDR2 FVKESK. This CDR3 has 13 amino acids. The DNA of the CDR3 is TGTGCCAGCAGCCAAGACAGGGGCACGCCCCAGCATTTT. It yields the protein CASSQDRGTPQHF.

This clonotype was picked up a small number of times. The V gene is TRBV19, the J gene TRBJ1-2; D is ambiguous. Germline values: CDR1 LNHDA, CDR2 SQIVND (reference sequence). The V end lost 6 bases, the J end lost 4 bases, and 6 bases lay between the germline ends. The length of the CDR3 is 11 residues. The CDR3 DNA follows: TGTGCCAGTAGGTACGGCTATGGCTACACCTTC. This encodes CASRYGYGYTF. The variable domain in full, completed from reference TRBV19 and TRBJ1-2, reads DGGITQSPKYLFRKEGQNVTLSCEQNLNHDAMYWYRQDPGQGLRLIYYSQIVNDFQKGDIAEGYSVSREKKESFPLTVTSAQKNPTAFYLCASRYGYGYTFGSGTRLTVV.

The sample holds a few counts of this clonotype. V usage is TRBV7-9 and J usage is TRBJ2-4; TRBD2 is a possible D gene (6 bases). CDR3 length equals 15 residues. CDR1 is SEHNR, CDR2 FQNEAQ, per germline (reference sequence). Trimming shortened V by 5 bases and J by 0 bases, and 11 bases separated the two germline ends. The chain's CDR3 is CASSPVGGAKNIQYF. The CDR3 DNA reads as TGTGCCAGCAGCCCAGTGGGGGGAGCCAAAAACATTCAGTACTTC.

In its sample, this clonotype was seen a few times. This chain joins TRBV27 and TRBJ1-2, with 9 bases aligning to TRBD1. The CDR3 is made up of 15 amino acids. V trimming: 5 bases; J trimming: 5 bases; junction bases outside the gene matches: 9. CDR1 is MNHEY and CDR2 is SMNVEV in the germline V gene (reference sequence). CDR3 coding DNA: TGTGCCAGCAGTCTCCTACCGGGACAGGGATATGGCTACACCTTC. This sequence encodes CASSLLPGQGYGYTF.

The V call is TRBV3-1, the J call TRBJ2-1; no clear D. V was cut by 0 bases and J by 9 bases, with 9 bases left in between. Germline values: CDR1 LGHDT, CDR2 YNNKEL (reference sequence). The CDR3 is 13 amino acids. In DNA form, the CDR3 reads TGTGCCAGCAGCCAAGATACGGCGGTTGAGCAGTTCTTC. As protein: CASSQDTAVEQFF.

This clonotype has just a few counts. DNA for the CDR3: TGCGCCAGCAGCTTGGCCCCAGCGGGGGCTCGAAAGACCCAGTACTTC. It yields the protein CASSLAPAGARKTQYF. The chain carries TRBV5-1 and TRBJ2-5, with TRBD2 identical over 8 bases. The CDR3 loop spans 16 amino acids. The V segment lost 0 bases and the J segment 6 bases; nucleotides outside the gene matches: 10. In germline, CDR1 is SGHRS, CDR2 YFSETQ.